This T cell receptor (beta chain) was retrieved from a study of blood T cells in healthy people across ages. Overall study context: Capture via template switching afforded approximately one barcoded beta molecule per two T cells. General observations from the study: TCR beta diversity was tightly associated with the proportion of naive T cells.

Each sample had at least 6 million PBMCs isolated. This clonotype occurred once. What it binds is unknown. It is unclear where the CDR3 begins or ends on the DNA, so no DNA is shown, and the CDR3 is as TCRdb lists it. Germline V gives CDR1 SGHTA, CDR2 FQGTGA. The CDR3 is 16 residues long, ends included. Primed by a sample-barcoded 5' primer and a J-beta primer mix, a second PCR proceeded for roughly 6 to 12 cycles. TCRdb used MiXCR to reprocess the 5' RACE reads, holding one entry per CDR3 protein. In the table there are 650,000 or so distinct CDR3 sequences, around 50% of which are singletons. This clonotype was obtained from a woman aged 80 or older in good health. The J gene is TRBJ2-1, the V gene TRBV7-3; the D call TRBD2 from the table was never checked on the DNA. Sequencing was carried out using blood. The CDR3 loop reads CACSAGLAGGSSEQFF.